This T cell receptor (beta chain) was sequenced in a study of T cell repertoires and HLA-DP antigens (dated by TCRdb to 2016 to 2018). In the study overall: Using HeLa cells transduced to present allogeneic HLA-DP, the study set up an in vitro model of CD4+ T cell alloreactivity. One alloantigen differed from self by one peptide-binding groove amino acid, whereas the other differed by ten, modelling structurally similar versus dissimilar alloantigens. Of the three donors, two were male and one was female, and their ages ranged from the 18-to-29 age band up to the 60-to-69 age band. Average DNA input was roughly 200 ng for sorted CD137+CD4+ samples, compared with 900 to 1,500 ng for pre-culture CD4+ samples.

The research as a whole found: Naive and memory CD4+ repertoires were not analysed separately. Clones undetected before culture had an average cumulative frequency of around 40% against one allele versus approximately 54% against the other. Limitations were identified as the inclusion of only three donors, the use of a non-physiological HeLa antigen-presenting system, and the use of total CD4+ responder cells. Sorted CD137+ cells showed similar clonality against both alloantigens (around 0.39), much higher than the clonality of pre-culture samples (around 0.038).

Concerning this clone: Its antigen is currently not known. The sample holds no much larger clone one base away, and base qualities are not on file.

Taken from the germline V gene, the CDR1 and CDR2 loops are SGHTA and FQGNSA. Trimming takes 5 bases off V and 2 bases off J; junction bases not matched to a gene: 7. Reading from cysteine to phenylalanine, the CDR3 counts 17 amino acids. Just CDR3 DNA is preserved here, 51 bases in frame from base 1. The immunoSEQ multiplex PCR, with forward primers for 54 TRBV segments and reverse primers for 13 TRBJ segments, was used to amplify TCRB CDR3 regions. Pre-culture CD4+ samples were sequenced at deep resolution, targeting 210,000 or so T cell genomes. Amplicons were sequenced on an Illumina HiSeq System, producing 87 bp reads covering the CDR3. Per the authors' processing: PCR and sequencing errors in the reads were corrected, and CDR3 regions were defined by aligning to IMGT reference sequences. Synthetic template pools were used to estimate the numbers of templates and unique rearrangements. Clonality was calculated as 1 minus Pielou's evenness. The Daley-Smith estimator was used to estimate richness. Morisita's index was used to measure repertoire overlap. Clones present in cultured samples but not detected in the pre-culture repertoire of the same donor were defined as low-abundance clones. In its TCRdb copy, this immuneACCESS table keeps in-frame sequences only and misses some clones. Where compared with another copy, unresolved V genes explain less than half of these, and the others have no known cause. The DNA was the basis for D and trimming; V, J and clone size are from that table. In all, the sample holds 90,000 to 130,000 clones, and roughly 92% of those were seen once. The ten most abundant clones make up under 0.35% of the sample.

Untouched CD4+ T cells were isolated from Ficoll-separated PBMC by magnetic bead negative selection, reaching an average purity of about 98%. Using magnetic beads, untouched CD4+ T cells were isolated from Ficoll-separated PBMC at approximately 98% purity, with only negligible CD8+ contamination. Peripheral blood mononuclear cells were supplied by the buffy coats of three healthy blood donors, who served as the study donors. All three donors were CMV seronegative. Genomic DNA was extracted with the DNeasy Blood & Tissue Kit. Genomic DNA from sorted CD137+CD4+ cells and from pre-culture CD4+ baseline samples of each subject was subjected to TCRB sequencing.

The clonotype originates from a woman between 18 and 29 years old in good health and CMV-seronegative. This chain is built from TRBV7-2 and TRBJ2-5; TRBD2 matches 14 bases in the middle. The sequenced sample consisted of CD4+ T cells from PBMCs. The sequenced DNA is TGTGCCAGCAGCGCTCCAGGGACTAGCGGGGGACAAGAGACCCAGTACTTC. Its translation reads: CASSAPGTSGGQETQYF.